This passage covers 12 T cell receptor beta chains from one sample sequenced in a study of blood T cell repertoires in COVID-19 (dated by TCRdb to 2019 to 2021). Libraries were made using the immunoSEQ multiplex PCR assay. Drawn from immuneACCESS, this table holds only the in-frame rearrangements with V and J called that TCRdb kept. Clones are partly lost; checked studies trace under half to an unresolved V gene and leave the rest unexplained. The sample table holds about 200,000 clones, of which around 84% were seen once. Clones ranked in the top ten supply roughly 13% of the sample. Material for sequencing was peripheral blood. These receptor sequences come from a human donor in a cohort sampled during active COVID-19.

This chain uses TRBV2 with TRBJ2-2; D is unresolved. V gave up 1 base and J gave up 4 bases, with 10 bases separating them. This CDR3 spans 15 amino acids. The germline V gene encodes CDR1 SNHLY and CDR2 FYNNEI. The CDR3, as DNA: TGTGCCAGCAGTGAAGGGGTGTGGGCCACCGGGGAGCTGTTTTTT. Protein: CASSEGVWATGELFF.

This clone was recorded a few times. The genes are TRBV10-3 and TRBJ1-3, with D perhaps matching TRBD1 (6 bases). V was pared by 10 bases and J by 0 bases, with 10 bases between. The CDR3 runs 13 residues. The germline V gene encodes CDR1 ENHRY and CDR2 SYGVKD. The CDR3 reads CATRGLSGNTIYF. DNA for the CDR3: TGTGCCACCAGGGGCCTCTCTGGAAACACCATATATTTT.

This rearrangement joins TRBV21-1 to TRBJ1-5. TRBV21-1 corresponds to a pseudogene. This CDR3 is 15 amino acids long. The CDR3 loop is CASSPPGWGGQPQHF. The CDR3 nucleotides read TGTGCCAGCAGCCCCCCCGGGTGGGGGGGTCAGCCCCAGCATTTT.

The chain recombines TRBV12-3 or TRBV12-4 with TRBJ2-1; D is uncertain. The CDR3 is 11 amino acids. Trimming took off 3 bases at V and 10 bases at J, with 7 bases between the two ends. CDR3 nucleotide sequence: TGTGCCAGCAGTTTTAAGAGCGAGCAGTTCTTC. This encodes CASSFKSEQFF.

The chain employs TRBV29-1 and TRBJ2-3; D is ambiguous. This CDR3 has 13 amino acids. The germline CDR1 and CDR2 sequences are SQVTM and ANQGSEA. V was cut by 3 bases and J by 1 base, with 8 bases left in between. In DNA, the CDR3 is TGCAGCGTTGACAGCGACCGCACAGATACGCAGTATTTT. It translates to CSVDSDRTDTQYF.

This chain joins TRBV9 and TRBJ2-3, with 10 bases aligning to TRBD2. Germline CDR1 is SGDLS and CDR2 is YYNGEE. Trimming took 0 bases from V and 6 from J; bases not matched to a gene: 7. The CDR3 length is 16 residues. The CDR3 sequence is CASSVGGLAGADTQYF. The CDR3 DNA reads TGTGCCAGCAGCGTAGGGGGCCTAGCGGGAGCCGATACGCAGTATTTT.

The chain couples TRBV28 to TRBJ2-3; D is uncertain. The CDR3 totals 14 residues. Per the germline V gene, CDR1 is MDHEN and CDR2 is SYDVKM. V shed 6 bases and J shed 5 bases, with 15 bases lying between them. The CDR3 bases are TGTGCCAGCAGACCGACCTTCGCGGTAGATACGCAGTATTTT. This translates into CASRPTFAVDTQYF.

This chain connects TRBV15 to TRBJ2-2; 8 bases agree with TRBD2. There are 16 residues in the CDR3. Germline V gives CDR1 LNHNV, CDR2 YYDKDF (reference sequence). V dropped 4 bases and J dropped 4; count of bases not matched to a gene: 8. For the CDR3, the DNA is TGTGCCACCAGCATGTCCAGCGGGAGCGGCACCGGGGAGCTGTTTTTT. This codes for CATSMSSGSGTGELFF. The full variable domain, completed using reference TRBV15 and TRBJ2-2, is DAMVIQNPRYQVTQFGKPVTLSCSQTLNHNVMYWYQQKSSQAPKLLFHYYDKDFNNEADTPDNFQSRRPNTSFCFLDIRSPGLGDTAMYLCATSMSSGSGTGELFFGEGSRLTVL.

In its sample, this clone was seen a few times. The chain has TRBV2 and TRBJ2-3; 12 bases line up with TRBD2. Germline V gene lookup returns CDR1 SNHLY and CDR2 FYNNEI. V lost 7 bases to trimming and J lost 5 bases; unmatched junction nucleotides: 10. The CDR3 totals 16 residues. The CDR3 DNA reads as TGTGCCAGCAAATTAATACTAGCGGGAGGAGGAGATACGCAGTATTTT. This sequence encodes CASKLILAGGGDTQYF.

This chain links TRBV5-1 with TRBJ2-7; 9 bases line up with TRBD2. Germline loops: CDR1 SGHRS, CDR2 YFSETQ. The trim removed 4 bases at V and 2 bases at J, leaving 10 bases unmatched. The CDR3 consists of 16 residues. The CDR3 here is CASSPRISGRTYEQYF. CDR3 DNA sequence: TGCGCCAGCAGCCCGAGGATAAGCGGGAGGACCTACGAGCAGTACTTC.

The chain employs TRBV29-1 and TRBJ1-4, with D possibly being TRBD1 (5 bases). V was cut by 5 bases and J by 0 bases, with 19 bases left in between. This CDR3 spans 17 amino acids. Germline CDR1 is SQVTM and CDR2 is ANQGSEA. The CDR3 DNA is TGCAGCGTTCCGAGGGGCGGAGGGATGGCAACTAATGAAAAACTGTTTTTT. Protein product: CSVPRGGGMATNEKLFF. Filled out from reference TRBV29-1 and TRBJ1-4, the complete variable domain reads SAVISQKPSRDICQRGTSLTIQCQVDSQVTMMFWYRQQPGQSLTLIATANQGSEATYESGFVIDKFPISRPNLTFSTLTVSNMSPEDSSIYLCSVPRGGGMATNEKLFFGSGTQLSVL.

The CDR3 sequence is CASSSPGKEGTGGYTF. CDR3 sequence (DNA): TGCGCCAGCAGTAGCCCAGGGAAGGAGGGTACTGGTGGCTACACCTTC. This sequence joins TRBV5-1 and TRBJ1-2, with D possibly being TRBD1 (5 bases). V was trimmed by 5 bases and J by 7 bases, leaving 24 bases between them. The CDR3 length is 16 residues. CDR1 and CDR2 from the germline V gene are SGHRS and YFSETQ.